A selection of T cell receptor beta chains follows, all from one sample in a study of molecular identifiers for immune sequencing clone quantification. Each CDR3 protein is one row after TCRdb ran MiXCR on the PCR reads. The sample includes around 480,000 distinct CDR3 sequences, around 25% of them seen just once. The sample consisted of naive CD8+ T cells from blood, with Jurkat cell RNA spiked in. The receptor set was obtained from a human donor in good health. Some libraries in this study had Jurkat cell RNA spiked in. CDR3s include the opening cysteine and the closing phenylalanine or tryptophan. The order of the fields is V gene, clone size, J gene, D gene, CDR3 DNA, CDR3 protein. The D gene is left open where the match is weak. Part of the rows lack a size; the others show once, few, many or a class for expanded clones.

TRBV6-2/TRBV6-3,few,TRBJ1-1,TRBD1,TGTGCCAGCAGTTACTCTAGGACAGGGGACACTGAAGCTTTCTTT,CASSYSRTGDTEAFF
TRBV5-1,many,TRBJ2-7,TRBD1,TGCGCCAGCAGCCCGACAGGGGCCTCCTACGAGCAGTACTTC,CASSPTGASYEQYF
TRBV2,few,TRBJ2-7,TRBD2,TGTGCCAGCAGTGAAGGGACTAGCGGGAGCTACGAGCAGTACTTC,CASSEGTSGSYEQYF
TRBV19,once,TRBJ2-7,TRBD2,TGTGCCAGTAGTACACTAGCGGGGCGAGACTACGAGCAGTACTTC,CASSTLAGRDYEQYF
TRBV10-2,few,TRBJ1-5,.,TGCGCCAGCAGGGAGGGTGTTGATAGCAATCAGCCCCAGCATTTT,CASREGVDSNQPQHF
TRBV7-9,few,TRBJ1-3,.,TGTGCCAGCAGAGAGGACACCTCTGGAAACACCATATATTTT,CASREDTSGNTIYF
TRBV20-1,few,TRBJ2-5,TRBD2,TGCAGTGCTAATACCGGGACTAGCGTCCAAGAGACCCAGTACTTC,CSANTGTSVQETQYF
TRBV4-2,.,TRBJ2-2,TRBD2,TGTGCCAGCAGCCAGACCTTCGGACTAGCGAAGGCCGGGGAGCTGTTTTTT,CASSQTFGLAKAGELFF
TRBV12-3/TRBV12-4,.,TRBJ1-2,.,TGTGCCAGCATCGGGGGTGATGGCTACGCCTTC,CASIGGDGYAF
TRBV7-9,few,TRBJ1-2,.,TGTGCCAGCAGCTCCGGACCCATCCAGACTTATGGCTACACCTTC,CASSSGPIQTYGYTF
TRBV6-5,.,TRBJ1-4,.,TGTGCCAGCAGTCCTATCGGACTGGTTGCAACTAATGAAAAACTGTTTTTT,CASSPIGLVATNEKLFF
TRBV7-9,.,TRBJ2-2,TRBD1,TGTGCCAGCAGCTCCCTCCTCATAGCGAGGGGGCCCGCGAACACCGGGGAGCTGTTTTTT,CASSSLLIARGPANTGELFF
TRBV4-2,.,TRBJ2-7,TRBD1,TGTGCCAGCAGCCAAGCTGGGGTACAGGGGGCGCAAGAGCAGTACTTC,CASSQAGVQGAQEQYF